This TCR beta chain comes out of a study of cytomegalovirus exposure and HLA in healthy donors. Study-level results: Many donors carried some public TCRs, although rarity characterized most TCR sequences. Reported performance of the classifier showed diagnosis of cytomegalovirus status with high specificity and sensitivity. Associated with HLA alleles at 0.05 false discovery rate in a later analysis were 16,951 TCR beta sequences. The majority of CMV-associated TCR beta chains were reported as apparently HLA-restricted in a later analysis.

CDR1 is SEHNR, CDR2 FQNEAQ, per germline (reference sequence). V shed 8 bases and J shed 4 bases, with 18 bases lying between them. CDR3 length equals 16 residues. This clone was detected a few times. Its target is unknown. It was with 60 Vbeta and 13 Jbeta primers that the PCR ran. The method was immunoSEQ multiplex PCR; TCRdb's version includes in-frame clones alone and lacks a portion of them. The table records roughly 180,000 clones, roughly 10% of them present only once. This receptor was taken from a woman aged 25 to 45 in good health and CMV-seropositive. V usage is TRBV7-9 and J usage is TRBJ2-6, with D possibly TRBD1 on 6 matching bases. The sample was PBMCs. CDR3 sequence reads: CASSTLGTTGANVLTF. The CDR3 DNA reads TGTGCCAGCTCCACCCTAGGGACAACCGGGGCCAACGTCCTGACTTTC.